What follows are 10 T cell receptor beta chains derived from one specimen sequenced in a study of blood T cells in healthy people across ages (dated by TCRdb to the mid-2010s). The method was 5' RACE. TCRdb records Illumina HiSeq 2500 as the sequencer. A second about 7 to 12 cycle PCR used a sample-barcoded 5' primer and a J-beta primer mix. The raw public data were reprocessed by TCRdb itself: fastp quality trimming at Q25, MiXCR clonotype calling, in-frame beta chains only. Every entry covers one CDR3 protein and lists the most common genes and DNA from its rows. This sample comprises 700,000 to 800,000 distinct CDR3 sequences, around 46% of them detected only once. The top ten constitute around 20% of the sample. The sample consisted of blood. These receptors were taken from a woman aged 60-75 years in good health.

This clonotype was counted a few times. CDR3 in DNA: TGCAGTGCTAGAGATCAAGGGAAGCGGGGCTACACCTTC. This sequence encodes CSARDQGKRGYTF. The chain combines TRBV20-1 with TRBJ1-2; D gene unclear. Germline CDR1 and CDR2: DFQATT and SNEGSKA (reference sequence). This CDR3 has 13 amino acids. The V and J ends lost 0 bases and 8 bases respectively, with 13 bases between them.

This sequence joins TRBV19 and TRBJ2-7; TRBD1 matches 9 bases. The germline V gene has CDR1 LNHDA and CDR2 SQIVND (reference sequence). The CDR3 length is 13 residues. CDR3 bases: TGTGCAGAAGGGGACAGGGTCTCCTACGAGCAGTACTTC. Protein: CAEGDRVSYEQYF. The full variable domain, completed using reference TRBV19 and TRBJ2-7, is DGGITQSPKYLFRKEGQNVTLSCEQNLNHDAMYWYRQDPGQGLRLIYYSQIVNDFQKGDIAEGYSVSREKKESFPLTVTSAQKNPTAFYLCAEGDRVSYEQYFGPGTRLTVT.

J is TRBJ1-5 and V is TRBV23-1; tentative D call: TRBD1 (5 bases). TRBV23-1 counts as an open reading frame of uncertain function. This CDR3 comprises 15 residues. Trimming removed 3 bases from V and 5 bases from J, with 14 bases in between. DNA of the CDR3: TGCGCCAGCAGTCAGGGGGATGTCCATGATCAGCCCCAGCATTTT. It translates to CASSQGDVHDQPQHF.

This clonotype was seen only once. The chain has TRBV7-2 and TRBJ2-2; the D gene is possibly TRBD2 (5 bases). V lost 5 bases to trimming and J lost 6 bases, with 13 bases between them. Germline V gene sequence: CDR1 SGHTA, CDR2 FQGNSA. This CDR3 spans 14 amino acids. The CDR3 nucleotides read TGTGCCAGCAGCCCCCCCCCTAGCTCCGGGGAGCTGTTTTTT. Protein: CASSPPPSSGELFF.

The chain has TRBV5-1 and TRBJ2-5; 9 bases match TRBD1. The J call could be wrong; TRBJ2-1 is a better fit for the DNA end. The CDR3 extends over 14 amino acids. Germline V gives CDR1 SGHRS, CDR2 YFSETQ. As DNA, the CDR3 is TGCGCCAGCAGCCCAGGGACAGGGCAAGAGACCCAGTTCTTC. Translated, it gives CASSPGTGQETQFF.

The chain combines TRBV2 with TRBJ2-7, with 12 bases matching TRBD2. J lost 0 bases, V lost 7 bases, and 19 bases had no gene match. Germline loops: CDR1 SNHLY, CDR2 FYNNEI. There are 20 residues in the CDR3. The CDR3 DNA reads as TGTGCCAGCAACGAAGAGGGACTAGCGGGCGAAGACTACGCCTCCTACGAGCAGTACTTC. Amino acids: CASNEEGLAGEDYASYEQYF.

The rearrangement joins TRBV20-1 to TRBJ2-5; TRBD1 aligns across 8 bases. The J call may be faulty, since TRBJ2-7 better matches the DNA end. The CDR3 runs 13 residues. Germline V gives CDR1 DFQATT, CDR2 SNEGSKA (reference sequence). The CDR3 DNA reads as TGCAGTGCCCGGACAGGGAATAACTACGAGCAGTACTTC. Its protein product is CSARTGNNYEQYF.

V usage is TRBV9 and J usage is TRBJ2-1; 7 bases match TRBD2. Germline V gives CDR1 SGDLS, CDR2 YYNGEE. The CDR3 runs to 14 residues. The V and J ends lost 1 base and 8 bases, in that order; junction bases with no gene match: 6. CDR3 nucleotide sequence: TGTGCCAGCAGCGTACAAGCGGGGTTAGATGAGCAGTTCTTC. Translation gives CASSVQAGLDEQFF.

This sequence joins TRBV4-2 and TRBJ2-5; TRBD2 aligns across 13 bases. This CDR3 spans 15 amino acids. The germline V gene encodes CDR1 LGHNA and CDR2 YNFKEQ. V dropped 5 bases and J dropped 11; count of bases not matched to a gene: 11. The CDR3 protein is CASSVTGTSGTKQYF. The CDR3 DNA sequence: TGTGCCAGCAGCGTTACCGGGACTAGCGGGACTAAGCAGTACTTC.

The chain recombines TRBV14 with TRBJ2-7; tentative D call: TRBD1 (5 bases). Germline assignment: CDR1 SGHDN and CDR2 FVKESK. The V gene lost 0 bases and the J gene lost 2 bases, with 11 bases spanning the gap. The CDR3 runs 15 residues. The CDR3 region has the DNA TGTGCCAGCAGCCAAGAAAGAAACAGGCCCTACGAGCAGTACTTC. Protein sequence: CASSQERNRPYEQYF.